This TCR beta chain was sequenced in a study of CD8+CD57+ T cells in acquired aplastic anemia. CDR3 length: 12 amino acids. The germline V and J ends were trimmed by 4 bases and 12 bases, with 11 bases remaining between them. Germline V lookup: CDR1 SGDLS, CDR2 YYNGEE. CDR3 and TCR beta VDJ profiling relied on genomic DNA as the template. TCRdb re-derived calls from the reads in MiXCR, one entry per CDR3 protein. The sample lists 110,000 or so distinct CDR3 sequences; 51% were seen once. This TCR came from a human donor in good health, serving as a control. The chain uses TRBV9 and TRBJ1-6; D unclear. Sequences were obtained from sorted CD4+, CD8+, or CD8+CD57+ T cells (not recorded which) from PBMCs. This chain's CDR3 is CASSRRGGPLHF. CDR3 DNA: TGTGCCAGCAGCCGTCGGGGTGGACCCCTCCACTTT.